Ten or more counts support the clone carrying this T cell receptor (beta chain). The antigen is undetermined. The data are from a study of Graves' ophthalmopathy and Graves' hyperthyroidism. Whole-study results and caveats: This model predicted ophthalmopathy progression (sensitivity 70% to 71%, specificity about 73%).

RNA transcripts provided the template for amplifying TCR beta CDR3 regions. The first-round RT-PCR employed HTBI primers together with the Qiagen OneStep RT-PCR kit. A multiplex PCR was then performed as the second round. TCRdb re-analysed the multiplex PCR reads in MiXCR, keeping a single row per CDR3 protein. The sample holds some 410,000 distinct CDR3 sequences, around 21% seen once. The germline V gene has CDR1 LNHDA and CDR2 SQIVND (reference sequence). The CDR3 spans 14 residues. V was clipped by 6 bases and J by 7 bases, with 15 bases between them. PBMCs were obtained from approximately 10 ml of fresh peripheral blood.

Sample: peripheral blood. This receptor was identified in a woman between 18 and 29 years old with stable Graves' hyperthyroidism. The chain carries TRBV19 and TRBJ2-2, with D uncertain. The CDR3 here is CASREFSPIGELFF. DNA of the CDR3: TGTGCCAGTAGGGAGTTTTCGCCCATCGGGGAGCTGTTTTTT.